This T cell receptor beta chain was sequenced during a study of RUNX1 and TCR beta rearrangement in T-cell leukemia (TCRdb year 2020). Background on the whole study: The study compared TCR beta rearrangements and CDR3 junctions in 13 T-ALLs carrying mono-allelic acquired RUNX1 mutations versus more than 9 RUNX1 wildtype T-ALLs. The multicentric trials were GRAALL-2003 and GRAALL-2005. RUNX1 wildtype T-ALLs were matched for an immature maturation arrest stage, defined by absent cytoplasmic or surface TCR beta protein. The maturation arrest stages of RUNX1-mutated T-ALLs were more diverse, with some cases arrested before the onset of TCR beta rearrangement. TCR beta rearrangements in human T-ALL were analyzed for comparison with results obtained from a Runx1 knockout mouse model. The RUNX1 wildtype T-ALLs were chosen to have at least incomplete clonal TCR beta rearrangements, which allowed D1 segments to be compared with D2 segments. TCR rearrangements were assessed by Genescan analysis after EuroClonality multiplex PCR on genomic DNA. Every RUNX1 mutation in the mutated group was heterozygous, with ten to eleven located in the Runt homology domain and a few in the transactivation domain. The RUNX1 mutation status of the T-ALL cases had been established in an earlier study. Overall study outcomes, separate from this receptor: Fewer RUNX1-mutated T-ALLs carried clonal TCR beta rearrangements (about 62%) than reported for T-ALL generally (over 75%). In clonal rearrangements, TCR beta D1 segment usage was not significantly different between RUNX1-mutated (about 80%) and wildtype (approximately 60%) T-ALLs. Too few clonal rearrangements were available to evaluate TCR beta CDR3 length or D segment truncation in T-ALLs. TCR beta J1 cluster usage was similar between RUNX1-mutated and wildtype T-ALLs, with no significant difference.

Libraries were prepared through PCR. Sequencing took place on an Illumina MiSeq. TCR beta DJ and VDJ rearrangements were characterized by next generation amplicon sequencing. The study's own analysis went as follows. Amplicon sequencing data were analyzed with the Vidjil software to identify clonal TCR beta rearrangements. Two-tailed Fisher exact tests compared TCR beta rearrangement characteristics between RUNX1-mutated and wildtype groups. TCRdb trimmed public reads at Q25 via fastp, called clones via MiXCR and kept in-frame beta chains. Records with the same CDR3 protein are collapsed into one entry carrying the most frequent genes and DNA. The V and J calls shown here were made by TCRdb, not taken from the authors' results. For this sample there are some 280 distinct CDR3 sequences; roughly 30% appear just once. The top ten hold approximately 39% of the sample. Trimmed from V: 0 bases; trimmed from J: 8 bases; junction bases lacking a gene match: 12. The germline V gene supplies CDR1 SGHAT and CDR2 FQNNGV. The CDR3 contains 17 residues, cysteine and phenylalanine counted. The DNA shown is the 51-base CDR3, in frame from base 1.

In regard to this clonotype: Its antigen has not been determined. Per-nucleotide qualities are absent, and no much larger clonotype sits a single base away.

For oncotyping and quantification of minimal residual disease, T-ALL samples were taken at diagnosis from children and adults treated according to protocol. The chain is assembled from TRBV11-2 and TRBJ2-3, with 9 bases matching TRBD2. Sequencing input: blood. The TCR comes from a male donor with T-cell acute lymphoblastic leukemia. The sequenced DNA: TGTGCCAGCAGCTTAGATTTAGCGGGAGAGCCTGGGGTTACGCAGTATTTT. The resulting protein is CASSLDLAGEPGVTQYF.